This T cell receptor (beta chain) was recovered during a study of shared T cell receptors in the human thymus. The method was immunoSEQ multiplex PCR; TCRdb's version includes in-frame clones alone and lacks a portion of them. The sample yields hundreds of thousands of clones, 95% seen once. This CDR3 spans 13 amino acids. From germline, CDR1 is SGHVS and CDR2 FQNEAQ. The germline V and J ends were trimmed by 5 bases and 0 bases, with 8 bases remaining between them. Material: thymocytes. The receptor comes from a human donor. The genes are TRBV7-8 and TRBJ2-7; no clear D gene. The CDR3 DNA sequence: TGTGCCAGCAGCCGAAACATCTCCTACGAGCAGTACTTC. Translating it yields CASSRNISYEQYF.